The text below deals with one T cell receptor (beta chain). Its target is not known. Stated treatment: some 20 received Ad26.COV2.S at low or high dose, single or two shots; five or six received placebo; per-sample allocation not given. Each sample was drawn 63 days after the first injection (of vaccine or placebo). These data come from a study of Ad26.COV2.S vaccination and SARS-CoV-2 variants. On the study more broadly: Each vaccinee took Ad26.COV2.S intramuscularly, once or twice 56 days apart.

The V end was cut by 4 bases, the J end by 0 bases, with 13 bases between. Germline assignment: CDR1 SGHVS and CDR2 FQNEAQ. The CDR3 runs to 17 residues. Only in-frame clones appear in the TCRdb table, and some are missing; sequencing was by immunoSEQ multiplex PCR. The data show roughly 320,000 clones, approximately 86% seen once. General study findings and limits: Placebo recipients showed lower spike-specific TCR breadth than vaccinees. Analyses of TCR breadth and depth may have underestimated total T cell responses. Across vaccine and placebo recipients, the breadth of non-spike TCRs was similar.

The sample in question was peripheral blood, obtained in a trial of Ad26.COV2.S vaccine versus placebo. This clonotype was obtained from a person aged 18-65 years who received the Ad26.COV2.S COVID-19 vaccine or a placebo. The chain uses TRBV7-8 and TRBJ1-6; perhaps TRBD1 as D (5 bases). The DNA of the CDR3 is TGTGCCAGCAGCTCGCGACAGACCGACTCCTATAATTCACCCCTCCACTTT. Translating it yields CASSSRQTDSYNSPLHF.